This T cell receptor (gamma chain) was sequenced during a study of γδ T cells in repeated Plasmodium falciparum infection. The wider study: Each infection was followed by sampling at 21 days, plus baseline and some pre-infection draws.

Germline CDR1 is GITISATS and CDR2 is ISYDGTV (reference sequence). The CDR3 covers 11 residues. With respect to this clone: Its antigen is unidentified. The protein that TCRdb holds for this DNA derives from a much larger clone and differs from the translated DNA at residue 9, which likely indicates a read error; the protein shown here is translated from the DNA.

TRG and TRD sequences were obtained from every sorted gammadelta sample. TCRdb re-called clones from the multiplex PCR reads via CATT. The sample consists of 25,000 to 35,000 gamma-chain clones, about 1.5% of them appearing once. Gammadelta T cells were flow-sorted from PBMC into Vgamma9/Vdelta2+ and Vdelta2-negative populations for bulk analysis. The study's findings and limits: In Vdelta2-negative, largely Vdelta1+, gammadelta repertoires, repeated controlled infections appeared to drive clonal selection waves. Vgamma9/Vdelta2+ T cells showed a stable polyclonal repertoire with shared TCRgamma sequences.

This clonotype was sampled from a pool of human donors (malaria-infected and uninfected, not separated). The sequencing input was gamma-delta T cells from blood. The J segment was not called; the V segment is TRGV9. The CDR3 nucleotides read TGTGCCTTGTGGGAGGGCCCTAAGGAACTCTTT. It translates to CALWEGPKELF.